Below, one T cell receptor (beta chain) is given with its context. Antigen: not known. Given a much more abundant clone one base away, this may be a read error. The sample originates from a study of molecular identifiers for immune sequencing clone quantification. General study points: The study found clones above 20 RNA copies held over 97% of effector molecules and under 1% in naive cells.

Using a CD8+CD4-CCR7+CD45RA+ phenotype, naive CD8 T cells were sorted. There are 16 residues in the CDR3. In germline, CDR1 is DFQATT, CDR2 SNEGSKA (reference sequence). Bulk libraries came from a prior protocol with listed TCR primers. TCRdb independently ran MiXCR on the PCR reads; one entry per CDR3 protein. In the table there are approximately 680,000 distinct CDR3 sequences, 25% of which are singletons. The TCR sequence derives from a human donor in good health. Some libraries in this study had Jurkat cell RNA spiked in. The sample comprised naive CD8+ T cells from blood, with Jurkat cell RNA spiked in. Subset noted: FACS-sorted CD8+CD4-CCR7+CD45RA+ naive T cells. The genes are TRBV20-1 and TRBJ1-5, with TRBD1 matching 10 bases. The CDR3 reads CSARSGQGSSNRPQHF. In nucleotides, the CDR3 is TGCAGTGCTAGATCGGGACAGGGGTCGAGCAATCGGCCCCAGCATTTT.